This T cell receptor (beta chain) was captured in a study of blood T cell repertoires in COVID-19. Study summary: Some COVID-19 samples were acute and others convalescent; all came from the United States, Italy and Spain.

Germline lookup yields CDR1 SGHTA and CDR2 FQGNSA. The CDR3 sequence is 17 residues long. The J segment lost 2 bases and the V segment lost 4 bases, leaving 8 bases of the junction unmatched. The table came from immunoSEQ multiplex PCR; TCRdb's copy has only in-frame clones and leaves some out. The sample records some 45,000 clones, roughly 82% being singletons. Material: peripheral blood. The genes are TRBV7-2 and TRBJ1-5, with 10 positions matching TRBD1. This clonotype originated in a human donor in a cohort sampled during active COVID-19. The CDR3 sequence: CASSSGQGEWGNQPQHF. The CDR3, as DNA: TGTGCCAGCAGCTCCGGACAGGGGGAATGGGGCAATCAGCCCCAGCATTTT.